The T cell receptor beta chain described here comes from a study of T cells in Graves' hyperthyroidism and ophthalmopathy. Study information: Staff took peripheral blood when the initial diagnosis was made, before any treatment began.

Study results and limitations: Ophthalmopathy stood apart from stable hyperthyroidism in a 13 V-J model.

Ten or more counts support this clonotype. What it recognizes is unknown. At least 3 on the Clinical Activity Score was recorded for ophthalmopathy patients, who also had NOSPECS grade at least 4 and duration under 3 months. Amplified TCR beta CDR3 regions derived from RNA transcripts. First-round RT-PCR of the TCR CDR3 relied on the HTBI primer set. One entry per CDR3 protein, called by TCRdb with MiXCR from the multiplex PCR reads. This table has fewer than 450,000 distinct CDR3 sequences, 15% appearing once. The source is a woman in her fifties or sixties with Graves' ophthalmopathy. Sequenced sample: blood.

For the CDR3, the DNA is TGTGCCAGCAGTTACCTTAGCGGTAGCTACAATGAGCAGTTCTTC. Translation gives CASSYLSGSYNEQFF. The V gene is TRBV6-2 or TRBV6-3, the J gene TRBJ2-1; perhaps TRBD2 as D (6 bases). This CDR3 spans 15 amino acids. Germline loops: CDR1 MNHEY, CDR2 SVGEGT. The V end lost 2 bases, the J end lost 3 bases, and 11 bases lay between the germline ends.